This is a list of T cell receptor beta chains from one sample in a study of T-cell memory formation after mild COVID-19. Using its own MiXCR run on the 5' RACE reads, TCRdb lists one record per CDR3 protein. The sample includes 140,000 to 150,000 distinct CDR3 sequences, under 7% of them seen just once. Sequencing used PBMCs or a T cell subset sorted from them (not recorded which). These receptors were obtained from an adult woman who had mild COVID-19 (a few samples of this study predate the infection). Cell type and time point are not known. CDR3s include the opening cysteine and the closing phenylalanine or tryptophan. The order of the fields is J gene, CDR3 length, clone size, D gene, V gene, CDR3 DNA, CDR3 protein. The D gene is left open where the match is weak. Rows give clone size only sometimes, using once, few, many, or a class for an expanded clone.

j_call: TRBJ2-4
cdr3_length: 15
clone_size: many
d_call: .
v_call: TRBV4-1
cdr3_nt: TGCGCCAGCACCCCCAGACAGGCCGGCAAAAACATTCAGTACTTC
cdr3_aa: CASTPRQAGKNIQYF

j_call: TRBJ2-1
cdr3_length: 14
clone_size: .
d_call: .
v_call: TRBV20-1
cdr3_nt: TGCAGTGCTAGACTAGCGAGCTCCTACAATGAGCAGTTCTTC
cdr3_aa: CSARLASSYNEQFF

j_call: TRBJ1-1
cdr3_length: 13
clone_size: many
d_call: .
v_call: TRBV7-3
cdr3_nt: TGTGCCAGCAGCTTAACGGGGGTGAATGAAGCTTTCTTT
cdr3_aa: CASSLTGVNEAFF

j_call: TRBJ1-1
cdr3_length: 13
clone_size: many
d_call: .
v_call: TRBV5-1
cdr3_nt: TGCGCCAGCAGCGGCGGGGGGAACACTGAAGCTTTCTTT
cdr3_aa: CASSGGGNTEAFF

j_call: TRBJ1-4
cdr3_length: 15
clone_size: few
d_call: .
v_call: TRBV7-9
cdr3_nt: TGTGCCAGCAGCTTTGGGGGTGCAACTAATGAAAAACTGTTTTTT
cdr3_aa: CASSFGGATNEKLFF

j_call: TRBJ2-1
cdr3_length: 16
clone_size: few
d_call: TRBD2
v_call: TRBV5-5
cdr3_nt: TGTGCCAGCAGCTCATGGACTAGGGGCTCCTACAATGAGCAGTTCTTC
cdr3_aa: CASSSWTRGSYNEQFF

j_call: TRBJ2-7
cdr3_length: 15
clone_size: many
d_call: TRBD2
v_call: TRBV4-1
cdr3_nt: TGCGCCAGCAGCCCGGGACTAGCGGGGACCTACGAGCAGTACTTC
cdr3_aa: CASSPGLAGTYEQYF

j_call: TRBJ2-2
cdr3_length: 16
clone_size: few
d_call: .
v_call: TRBV5-6
cdr3_nt: TGTGCCAGCAGCTTGCCGCCCCTAACGAACACCGGGGAGCTGTTTTTT
cdr3_aa: CASSLPPLTNTGELFF

j_call: TRBJ2-3
cdr3_length: 17
clone_size: .
d_call: .
v_call: TRBV12-3/TRBV12-4
cdr3_nt: TGTGCCAGCAGTTTTTTCGCCGGCGGGACTAGCACAGATACGCAGTATTTT
cdr3_aa: CASSFFAGGTSTDTQYF

j_call: TRBJ1-4
cdr3_length: 14
clone_size: few
d_call: .
v_call: TRBV12-3/TRBV12-4
cdr3_nt: TGTGCCAGCAGTTTTGATATGGTAAATGAAAAACTGTTTTTT
cdr3_aa: CASSFDMVNEKLFF

j_call: TRBJ2-5
cdr3_length: 13
clone_size: many
d_call: .
v_call: TRBV12-3/TRBV12-4
cdr3_nt: TGTGCCAGCAGTTTAAGCCCAATGGAGACCCAGTACTTC
cdr3_aa: CASSLSPMETQYF

j_call: TRBJ2-1
cdr3_length: 15
clone_size: many
d_call: .
v_call: TRBV7-3
cdr3_nt: TGTGCCAGCAGCTTGTCGAGCGTAATTAACGATGAGCAGTTCTTC
cdr3_aa: CASSLSSVINDEQFF

j_call: TRBJ2-5
cdr3_length: 13
clone_size: .
d_call: .
v_call: TRBV20-1
cdr3_nt: TGCAGTGCTAGTTTTGGGTTTCAAGAGACCCAGTACTTC
cdr3_aa: CSASFGFQETQYF

j_call: TRBJ2-7
cdr3_length: 14
clone_size: few
d_call: TRBD2
v_call: TRBV10-3
cdr3_nt: TGTGCCATCAGTGACGCGGGAGAGAAGGGCGAGCAGTACTTC
cdr3_aa: CAISDAGEKGEQYF

j_call: TRBJ1-3
cdr3_length: 16
clone_size: .
d_call: .
v_call: TRBV18
cdr3_nt: TGTGCCAGCTCACCACCGAATTCGGGGGGTAGAAACACCATATATTTT
cdr3_aa: CASSPPNSGGRNTIYF

j_call: TRBJ2-5
cdr3_length: 13
clone_size: .
d_call: .
v_call: TRBV12-3/TRBV12-4
cdr3_nt: TGTGCCAGCAGCCGCCCCCAACGGGAGACCCAGTACTTC
cdr3_aa: CASSRPQRETQYF

j_call: TRBJ2-1
cdr3_length: 15
clone_size: few
d_call: TRBD2
v_call: TRBV7-3
cdr3_nt: TGTGCCAGCAGCCGTACTAGCGGGGGTTGGAATGAGCAGTTCTTC
cdr3_aa: CASSRTSGGWNEQFF

j_call: TRBJ2-5
cdr3_length: 11
clone_size: .
d_call: TRBD2
v_call: TRBV3-1
cdr3_nt: TGTGCCAGCAGCCAGGGGAGGGCCCAGTACTTC
cdr3_aa: CASSQGRAQYF

j_call: TRBJ1-2
cdr3_length: 17
clone_size: .
d_call: TRBD1
v_call: TRBV18
cdr3_nt: TGTGCCAGCTCACCAAGAACCTCCGCCGGGACAGGGTATGGCTACACCTTC
cdr3_aa: CASSPRTSAGTGYGYTF

j_call: TRBJ2-1
cdr3_length: 10
clone_size: many
d_call: .
v_call: TRBV12-3/TRBV12-4
cdr3_nt: TGTGCCAGCAGTTTGTGTGAGCAGTTCTTC
cdr3_aa: CASSLCEQFF

j_call: TRBJ2-1
cdr3_length: 15
clone_size: many
d_call: TRBD2
v_call: TRBV12-3/TRBV12-4
cdr3_nt: TGTGCCAGCAGTTTAGGAGATCGGGAGGGCGGTGAGCAGTTCTTC
cdr3_aa: CASSLGDREGGEQFF

j_call: TRBJ2-1
cdr3_length: 14
clone_size: many
d_call: .
v_call: TRBV13
cdr3_nt: TGTGCCAGCAGCTCATCGCCGTCTAGCGATGAGCAGTTCTTC
cdr3_aa: CASSSSPSSDEQFF

j_call: TRBJ2-1
cdr3_length: 15
clone_size: many
d_call: TRBD2
v_call: TRBV5-5
cdr3_nt: TGTGCCAGCAGCTTCGGCGGGGGGGCGTCGTATGAGCAGTTCTTC
cdr3_aa: CASSFGGGASYEQFF

j_call: TRBJ2-2
cdr3_length: 17
clone_size: many
d_call: TRBD2
v_call: TRBV5-1
cdr3_nt: TGCGCCAGCAGCTTGCCCGGGACTAGCGGGACTGGCGGGGAGCTGTTTTTT
cdr3_aa: CASSLPGTSGTGGELFF

j_call: TRBJ2-1
cdr3_length: 15
clone_size: .
d_call: .
v_call: TRBV5-1
cdr3_nt: TGCGCCAGCAGCTTCCGACAGGACCTATACAATGAGCAGTTCTTC
cdr3_aa: CASSFRQDLYNEQFF

j_call: TRBJ2-1
cdr3_length: 17
clone_size: .
d_call: .
v_call: TRBV7-2
cdr3_nt: TGTGCCAGCAGCTTATTAGGTGGGCAGGGGGGGTTAGGTGAGCAGTTCTTC
cdr3_aa: CASSLLGGQGGLGEQFF

j_call: TRBJ2-7
cdr3_length: 16
clone_size: many
d_call: .
v_call: TRBV11-2
cdr3_nt: TGTGCCAGCAGCCTTAACCTACTACAAGGAACTGCCGAGCAGTACTTC
cdr3_aa: CASSLNLLQGTAEQYF

j_call: TRBJ2-2
cdr3_length: 21
clone_size: few
d_call: TRBD2
v_call: TRBV3-1
cdr3_nt: TGTGCCAGCAGCCAAGATCATGGGCTAGCGGGGGGGCGTCAGACCCCCGGGGAGCTGTTTTTT
cdr3_aa: CASSQDHGLAGGRQTPGELFF

j_call: TRBJ2-1
cdr3_length: 15
clone_size: few
d_call: .
v_call: TRBV6-5
cdr3_nt: TGTGCCAGCAGTTACTCACTCCTGCACCCAACCCAGCAGTTCTTC
cdr3_aa: CASSYSLLHPTQQFF

j_call: TRBJ2-7
cdr3_length: 14
clone_size: many
d_call: TRBD2
v_call: TRBV29-1
cdr3_nt: TGCAGCGTTCTTTCGGGACTAGCGGAATACGAGCAGTACTTC
cdr3_aa: CSVLSGLAEYEQYF

j_call: TRBJ2-1
cdr3_length: 17
clone_size: few
d_call: TRBD2
v_call: TRBV3-1
cdr3_nt: TGTGCCAGCAGCCACCCCACGACTAGCGGGAGAAACAATGAGCAGTTCTTC
cdr3_aa: CASSHPTTSGRNNEQFF

j_call: TRBJ2-7
cdr3_length: 16
clone_size: few
d_call: TRBD2
v_call: TRBV7-2
cdr3_nt: TGTGCCAGCAGCTTGGCCATAGCGGGCGCCTCCTACGAGCAGTACTTC
cdr3_aa: CASSLAIAGASYEQYF

j_call: TRBJ2-4
cdr3_length: 15
clone_size: .
d_call: .
v_call: TRBV19
cdr3_nt: TGTGCCAGTACAGGGAGTCGGTCTACCAAAAACATTCAGTACTTC
cdr3_aa: CASTGSRSTKNIQYF

j_call: TRBJ1-6
cdr3_length: 15
clone_size: .
d_call: TRBD1
v_call: TRBV20-1
cdr3_nt: TGCAGTGCTAGGCTCCGGGACAGGGGACATTCACCCCTCCACTTT
cdr3_aa: CSARLRDRGHSPLHF

j_call: TRBJ2-3
cdr3_length: 14
clone_size: few
d_call: .
v_call: TRBV10-3
cdr3_nt: TGTGCCATCAGTGCTTGGGGGTTCACAGATACGCAGTATTTT
cdr3_aa: CAISAWGFTDTQYF

j_call: TRBJ2-7
cdr3_length: 13
clone_size: many
d_call: .
v_call: TRBV12-3/TRBV12-4
cdr3_nt: TGTGCCAGCAGTTTGCGTCGAAGCGACGAGCAGTACTTC
cdr3_aa: CASSLRRSDEQYF

j_call: TRBJ2-1
cdr3_length: 11
clone_size: many
d_call: .
v_call: TRBV12-3/TRBV12-4
cdr3_nt: TGTGCCAGCAGTTACTACAATGAGCAGTTCTTC
cdr3_aa: CASSYYNEQFF

j_call: TRBJ2-7
cdr3_length: 16
clone_size: many
d_call: .
v_call: TRBV5-1
cdr3_nt: TGCGCCAGCAGCTTGGGTCCAGGGGATGAGAACTACGAGCAGTACTTC
cdr3_aa: CASSLGPGDENYEQYF

j_call: TRBJ2-7
cdr3_length: 15
clone_size: .
d_call: .
v_call: TRBV20-1
cdr3_nt: TGCAGTGCTAGATTACCCGACACGGGATCCTACGAGCAGTACTTC
cdr3_aa: CSARLPDTGSYEQYF

j_call: TRBJ1-2
cdr3_length: 14
clone_size: .
d_call: .
v_call: TRBV7-9
cdr3_nt: TGTGCCAGCAGCTTACCCGTGGACGGCTATGGCTACACCTTC
cdr3_aa: CASSLPVDGYGYTF

j_call: TRBJ2-3
cdr3_length: 18
clone_size: .
d_call: TRBD2
v_call: TRBV4-2
cdr3_nt: TGTGCCAGCAGCCAAGTCAACAACCTAGCGGGTGGCTCTAATACGCAGTATTTT
cdr3_aa: CASSQVNNLAGGSNTQYF

j_call: TRBJ2-2
cdr3_length: 13
clone_size: .
d_call: .
v_call: TRBV12-3/TRBV12-4
cdr3_nt: TGTGCCAGCAGTTTTATACGGACCGGGGAGCTGTTTTTT
cdr3_aa: CASSFIRTGELFF

j_call: TRBJ2-2
cdr3_length: 14
clone_size: many
d_call: TRBD2
v_call: TRBV5-1
cdr3_nt: TGCGCCAGCAAAATGGTAGCGGGACCCGGGGAGCTGTTTTTT
cdr3_aa: CASKMVAGPGELFF

j_call: TRBJ1-5
cdr3_length: 13
clone_size: many
d_call: .
v_call: TRBV24-1
cdr3_nt: TGTGCCACCAGTGATTTCACGAATCAGCCCCAGCATTTT
cdr3_aa: CATSDFTNQPQHF

j_call: TRBJ1-2
cdr3_length: 14
clone_size: many
d_call: .
v_call: TRBV29-1
cdr3_nt: TGCAGCGTTACACCGCCCGGGGGATCCTATGGCTACACCTTC
cdr3_aa: CSVTPPGGSYGYTF

j_call: TRBJ1-2
cdr3_length: 14
clone_size: few
d_call: .
v_call: TRBV12-3/TRBV12-4
cdr3_nt: TGTGCCAGCATTCGATCGGCAGTCGCGGGTGGCTACACCTTC
cdr3_aa: CASIRSAVAGGYTF

j_call: TRBJ2-7
cdr3_length: 13
clone_size: .
d_call: .
v_call: TRBV25-1
cdr3_nt: TGTGCCAGCAGTAATTACAGGGTAGGAGAGCAGTACTTC
cdr3_aa: CASSNYRVGEQYF

j_call: TRBJ1-5
cdr3_length: 15
clone_size: many
d_call: .
v_call: TRBV12-3/TRBV12-4
cdr3_nt: TGTGCCAGCAGCCAACAGGGCTTCCCTAATCAGCCCCAGCATTTT
cdr3_aa: CASSQQGFPNQPQHF

j_call: TRBJ1-1
cdr3_length: 13
clone_size: few
d_call: .
v_call: TRBV11-3
cdr3_nt: TGTGCCAGCAGCTTAGGGGCGGTGACTGAAGCTTTCTTT
cdr3_aa: CASSLGAVTEAFF

j_call: TRBJ1-1
cdr3_length: 17
clone_size: many
d_call: .
v_call: TRBV7-9
cdr3_nt: TGTGCCAGCAGCCGAGTAGGGGTTGGAGCAGGTAACACTGAAGCTTTCTTT
cdr3_aa: CASSRVGVGAGNTEAFF